A selection of T cell receptor beta chains follows, all from one sample in a study of technical replicates of blood from a handful of donors. The protocol was immunoSEQ multiplex PCR, while the TCRdb copy is restricted to in-frame clones and leaves out a portion. The sample shows fewer than 100,000 clones, 70% to 90% of them seen only once. Material for sequencing was T cells isolated from PBMCs. The receptors come from a human donor in good health. Each CDR3 is given with its conserved first and last residue. D genes are given only for firm matches. Not every row has a clone size; where given, it reads once, few, many or a size class.

cdr3_nt,cdr3_aa,clone_size,v_call,d_call,j_call
TGCGCCAGCAGCTTATTTGGCGGCTCCTACGAGCAGTACTTC,CASSLFGGSYEQYF,NA,TRBV5-1,NA,TRBJ2-7
TGTGCCAGCAGCTTAGCCAGGGTTAGCTCCTACGAGCAGTACTTC,CASSLARVSSYEQYF,NA,TRBV7-9,NA,TRBJ2-7
TGTGCCAGCAGCTTAGCAGGGGGCTATGAAAAACTGTTTTTT,CASSLAGGYEKLFF,NA,TRBV7-9,TRBD1,TRBJ1-4
TGTGCCAGCAGTTTTGGGGCGGGAGGCCCCTACGAGCAGTACTTC,CASSFGAGGPYEQYF,NA,TRBV27,TRBD2,TRBJ2-7
TGCGCCAGCAGCTTTTTAGCGGGGGTAATGAATGAGCAGTTCTTC,CASSFLAGVMNEQFF,NA,TRBV5-1,TRBD2,TRBJ2-1
TGTGCCACCAGATTTCTAAGAGCAATCTCTGGAAACACCATATATTTT,CATRFLRAISGNTIYF,NA,TRBV15,NA,TRBJ1-3
TGTGCCAGTAGTCTGGGACAGCCTCAGTCGGGCTACACCTTC,CASSLGQPQSGYTF,NA,TRBV19,TRBD1,TRBJ1-2
TGTGCCAGCAGTGAGTCAGGGGGCTACACTGAAGCTTTCTTT,CASSESGGYTEAFF,NA,TRBV2,TRBD1,TRBJ1-1
TGTGCCAGCAGCCCACCAATCCAGGGTAGCACCTACGAGCAGTACTTC,CASSPPIQGSTYEQYF,NA,TRBV7-9,NA,TRBJ2-7
TGTGCCAGTAGTATAGTGTGGGGCCAGAATGAGCAGTTCTTC,CASSIVWGQNEQFF,NA,TRBV19,NA,TRBJ2-1
TGTGCCAGCAGCTTAGGGGCTCGGCAGGGCATAGATACGCAGTATTTT,CASSLGARQGIDTQYF,NA,TRBV7-2,NA,TRBJ2-3
TGCGCCAGCAGCCAAGATGCCACAGGGAATCATGAAAAACTGTTTTTT,CASSQDATGNHEKLFF,NA,TRBV4-1,NA,TRBJ1-4
TGTGCCAGCAGCTTTTCGGGAGGTATAGTCTCCTACGAGCAGTACTTC,CASSFSGGIVSYEQYF,once,TRBV7-9,TRBD2,TRBJ2-7
TGTGCCAGCAGGTTGGCAGGGCCCTCTTACTACGAGCAGTACTTC,CASRLAGPSYYEQYF,NA,TRBV27,NA,TRBJ2-7
TGTGCCAGCAGCCATACACTGACAAACTATGGCTACACCTTC,CASSHTLTNYGYTF,NA,TRBV14,NA,TRBJ1-2
TGTGCCAGCAGCTTAAGTCGTACAGGGTCTGGCTACACCTTC,CASSLSRTGSGYTF,NA,TRBV11-3,NA,TRBJ1-2
TGTGCCAGCAGACCGATCCGTTCCGGGACAGCGGACTTCTACGAGCAGTACTTC,CASRPIRSGTADFYEQYF,NA,TRBV28,TRBD1,TRBJ2-7
TGTGCCAGCAGCTTTCTTATGGACAGGGAAGGTGAAGCTTTCTTT,CASSFLMDREGEAFF,once,TRBV7-9,TRBD1,TRBJ1-1
TGTGCCAGCTCTAGCGGGAGAAATTACAATACGCAGTATTTT,CASSSGRNYNTQYF,NA,TRBV9,TRBD2,TRBJ2-3
TGTGCCAGCAGTTTACTGACAGGGGGCGGGGCTTTCTTT,CASSLLTGGGAFF,NA,TRBV28,TRBD1,TRBJ1-1
TGTGCCAGCAGCCAGCTCCCGGGTGCTGAAGCTTTCTTT,CASSQLPGAEAFF,NA,TRBV14,NA,TRBJ1-1
TGTGCCGGTATGACAGGGGGAGACTACGAGCAGTACTTC,CAGMTGGDYEQYF,NA,TRBV2,TRBD1,TRBJ2-7
TGTGCCAGCAGCTTAGATCAATGGCAGGGGGCCAACTATGGCTACACCTTC,CASSLDQWQGANYGYTF,once,TRBV11-3,TRBD1,TRBJ1-2
TGTGCCAGCAGCGCGGTAAATTATGAGCAGTTCTTC,CASSAVNYEQFF,NA,TRBV11-3,NA,TRBJ2-1
TGTGCCAGCAGCTCCACTCGTTCCTACGAGCAGTACTTC,CASSSTRSYEQYF,NA,TRBV7-2,NA,TRBJ2-7
TGTGCCAGCAGCCCCCCGGGACAGGGCATGAACACTGAAGCTTTCTTT,CASSPPGQGMNTEAFF,NA,TRBV28,TRBD1,TRBJ1-1
TGTGCCAGCATTCAGAGTCGGACAGCGGCCTTCTTT,CASIQSRTAAFF,NA,TRBV2,NA,TRBJ1-1
TGTGCCAGCAGTTTTCAGGGTTTGGCTGGAAACACCATATATTTT,CASSFQGLAGNTIYF,NA,TRBV28,NA,TRBJ1-3
TGTGCCAGCTCACCAGGGGCCCAAGAGACCCAGTACTTC,CASSPGAQETQYF,NA,TRBV18,NA,TRBJ2-5
TGCGCCAGCAGCGTTGGACAGGGGGGTATCACCGGGGAGCTGTTTTTT,CASSVGQGGITGELFF,NA,TRBV5-1,TRBD1,TRBJ2-2
TGCGCCAGCAGCCAAGTGGGGACAGGGCGAAACACCATATATTTT,CASSQVGTGRNTIYF,NA,TRBV4-3,TRBD1,TRBJ1-3
TGTGCCAGCAGTTGGGGGGTCCGATACGAGCAGTACTTC,CASSWGVRYEQYF,NA,TRBV27,NA,TRBJ2-7